The next 14 T cell receptor beta chains were all read from a single sample in a study of blood T cells in healthy people across ages. Using a J-beta primer mix together with a sample-barcoded 5' primer, a second PCR was run for roughly 7 to 12 cycles. Each CDR3 protein is one row after TCRdb ran MiXCR on the 5' RACE reads. The top ten clones hold roughly 20% of a sample with 650,000 to 1,000,000 distinct CDR3 sequences, 35% to 60% of them seen once. The sequencing sample was made of blood. The receptors derive from an elderly man in good health.

This clonotype occurred a few times. Written as DNA, the CDR3 is TGTGCCAGCAGTTCCCGTAGCGGTAGCACGGACGAGCAGTACTTC. It yields the protein CASSSRSGSTDEQYF. The chain employs TRBV12-3 or TRBV12-4 and TRBJ2-7; D possibly corresponds to TRBD2 (6 bases). Trimming left V 4 bases short and J 5 bases short, with 18 bases between. The CDR3 extends over 15 amino acids.

This clonotype was observed a single time. This sequence joins TRBV11-2 and TRBJ1-2, with 12 bases that match TRBD1. J gave up 3 bases and V 1 base, and 9 bases lay outside the gene matches. CDR3 size: 18 residues. Looked up from germline, CDR1 is SGHAT and CDR2 is FQNNGV. CDR3 nucleotide sequence: TGTGCCAGCAGCTTAGTTAGGGACAGGGGGCTGAGAGACTATGGCTACACCTTC. Translating gives CASSLVRDRGLRDYGYTF.

V is TRBV18 and J is TRBJ2-1, with no clear D. Germline V gene sequence: CDR1 KGHSH, CDR2 LQKENI. Deletions cut 2 bases from V and 6 bases from J, with 14 bases between. This CDR3 has 15 residues. CDR3 amino acids: CASSPALGSSNEQFF. CDR3 sequence (DNA): TGTGCCAGCTCACCAGCCCTGGGTAGCAGCAATGAGCAGTTCTTC.

This clonotype has a handful of counts. This chain links TRBV7-2 with TRBJ1-5; D possibly corresponds to TRBD1 (5 bases). Trimming pared 6 bases from V and 11 bases from J, leaving 14 bases between. Germline V gives CDR1 SGHTA, CDR2 FQGNSA. The CDR3 extends over 12 amino acids. CDR3 in amino acids: CASSNRDRTQHF. The CDR3 bases are TGTGCCAGCAGTAATCGGGACCGGACCCAGCATTTT.

The chain has TRBV20-1 and TRBJ2-1; 7 bases agree with TRBD2. With the DNA end fitting TRBJ2-7 better, the J assignment may be wrong. Germline lookup yields CDR1 DFQATT and CDR2 SNEGSKA (reference sequence). There are 17 residues in the CDR3. This chain's CDR3 is CSAKRIRVSGRYNEQYF. DNA of the CDR3: TGCAGTGCTAAGAGAATCCGAGTTAGCGGGCGATACAATGAGCAGTACTTC.

This clonotype was observed a handful of times. The rearrangement uses TRBV12-3 or TRBV12-4 and TRBJ2-7, with D possibly TRBD1 on 7 matching bases. The CDR3 runs to 13 residues. The V and J ends lost 8 bases and 6 bases respectively, with 17 bases between them. CDR3 sequence: CASWAGGSSEQYF. Written as DNA, the CDR3 is TGTGCCAGCTGGGCAGGGGGGAGTAGCGAGCAGTACTTC.

Comment on this clonotype: One end of the junction fails to match germline, which may point to a read error. The V and J genes are TRBV12-3 or TRBV12-4 and TRBJ2-1; 12 bases agree with TRBD1. CDR3 size: 15 residues. The CDR3 here is CVSSRGQGAYNEQFF. In nucleotides, the CDR3 is TGTGTCAGCAGCCGGGGACAGGGGGCTTACAATGAGCAGTTCTTC.

The chain carries TRBV18 and TRBJ1-5; D ambiguous. Germline-derived CDR1 and CDR2 are KGHSH and LQKENI. CDR3 length equals 16 residues. V was trimmed by 6 bases and J by 1 base, leaving 16 bases between them. The DNA for the CDR3 is TGTGCCAGCTCGCCAACTGATATGGGGAGCAATCAGCCCCAGCATTTT. Amino acids: CASSPTDMGSNQPQHF.

The chain combines TRBV6-1 with TRBJ2-7, with D maybe TRBD1 (6 bases). The CDR3 has 16 amino acids. Germline V gene lookup returns CDR1 MNHNS and CDR2 SASEGT. Trimming stripped 1 base from V and 4 bases from J, with 17 bases between. The CDR3 is CASSEGAHRVWYEQYF. The DNA of the CDR3 is TGTGCCAGCAGTGAAGGGGCCCACAGGGTTTGGTACGAGCAGTACTTC.

Comments on this clonotype: A single base separates this from a much larger clone, so it may be a read error. This sequence joins TRBV20-1 and TRBJ2-7; 7 bases map to TRBD2. Germline assignment: CDR1 DFQATT and CDR2 SNEGSKA (reference sequence). V trimming: 3 bases; J trimming: 7 bases; junction bases outside the gene matches: 12. The CDR3 is 14 residues long. The CDR3 nucleotides are TGCAGTGCTAGTCTAGCGGAGGCCTACAATGAGCAGTACTTC. The encoded protein is CSASLAEAYNEQYF.

The chain carries TRBV6-6 and TRBJ2-3; 10 bases match TRBD2. Germline V gene sequence: CDR1 MNHNY, CDR2 SVGAGI (reference sequence). V shed 2 bases and J 2 bases; nucleotides not matched to a gene: 7. The CDR3 runs to 17 residues. CDR3 in amino acids: CASSYGVAGGPTDTQYF. The CDR3 DNA follows: TGTGCCAGCAGTTACGGGGTAGCGGGAGGTCCCACAGATACGCAGTATTTT.

This chain joins TRBV5-1 and TRBJ2-2; tentatively, D is TRBD2 (5 bases). Germline CDR1 SGHRS, CDR2 YFSETQ. Deletions cut 7 bases from V and 4 bases from J, with 20 bases between. CDR3 length: 16 amino acids. CDR3 nucleotides: TGCGCCAGCGCCGTCTCCGCGGGCTGGGGCACCGGGGAGCTGTTTTTT. Translating it yields CASAVSAGWGTGELFF.

The V gene is TRBV12-3 or TRBV12-4, the J gene TRBJ2-3; perhaps TRBD2 as D (5 bases). The CDR3 extends over 17 amino acids. The germline V and J ends were trimmed by 3 bases and 0 bases, with 16 bases remaining between them. CDR3: CASSFRFAGRSTDTQYF. The CDR3 DNA reads TGTGCCAGCAGTTTCAGGTTCGCGGGCAGAAGCACAGATACGCAGTATTTT.

This rearrangement joins TRBV12-3 or TRBV12-4 to TRBJ2-3; D is undetermined. The CDR3 extends over 14 amino acids. V was clipped by 3 bases and J by 13 bases, with 20 bases between them. CDR3 nucleotide sequence: TGTGCCAGCAGTTTGGCAGTGAGAACAGATGTGGAGTATTTT. Encoded protein: CASSLAVRTDVEYF.